A single sample gave rise to the 22 T cell receptor beta chains below, sequenced in a study of cytomegalovirus exposure and HLA in healthy donors. The PCR ran on 60 Vbeta and 13 Jbeta primers. The repertoire was sequenced with immunoSEQ multiplex PCR; TCRdb's copy has only in-frame clones and lacks some. The table includes some 77,000 clones, 60% to 80% detected once. Sequencing was performed on PBMCs. The receptors shown here come from a woman aged 40-49 years in good health and CMV-seronegative.

This chain joins TRBV11-2 and TRBJ2-1, with a possible D match to TRBD2 (5 bases). Germline CDR1 is SGHAT and CDR2 is FQNNGV. V was trimmed by 1 base and J by 4 bases, leaving 11 bases between them. The CDR3 consists of 15 residues. CDR3 region: CASSLVAGTYNEQFF. The CDR3 DNA reads as TGTGCCAGCAGCTTAGTTGCGGGTACTTACAATGAGCAGTTCTTC.

The chain links TRBV28 to TRBJ2-7; 9 positions agree with TRBD1. The CDR3 is 18 amino acids. Germline V gene sequence: CDR1 MDHEN, CDR2 SYDVKM. V was clipped by 6 bases and J by 3 bases; unmatched bases: 18. As DNA, the CDR3 is TGTGCCAGCAGGGCACCGGGACAGGGACTTCCTTCCGTCTACGAGCAGTACTTC. Translation gives CASRAPGQGLPSVYEQYF.

This chain joins TRBV30 and TRBJ2-4, with 8 bases identical to TRBD1. J gave up 1 base and V 2 bases, and 4 bases lay outside the gene matches. From germline, CDR1 is GTSNPN and CDR2 SVGIG (reference sequence). This CDR3 has 15 amino acids. The CDR3 sequence: CAWSPGGSAKNIQYF. CDR3 DNA: TGTGCCTGGAGTCCAGGGGGCTCTGCCAAAAACATTCAGTACTTC.

The chain couples TRBV21-1 to TRBJ2-7; the DNA was not used to check the table's D call, TRBD1. TRBV21-1 is designated a pseudogene. CDR3 size: 16 residues. CDR3 protein: CASSTRPGQWDYEQYF. As DNA, the CDR3 is TGTGCCAGCAGCACACGTCCGGGACAGTGGGACTACGAGCAGTACTTC.

V usage is TRBV29-1 and J usage is TRBJ1-4, with D perhaps matching TRBD1 (6 bases). The CDR3 runs to 14 residues. V lost 7 bases and J lost 1, with 13 bases in between. Germline CDR1 is SQVTM and CDR2 is ANQGSEA. CDR3 sequence reads: CSAGHPETNEKLFF. The CDR3 DNA reads TGCAGCGCGGGACATCCCGAAACTAATGAAAAACTGTTTTTT.

Here the CDR3 DNA reads TGTGCCAGCACCGAGATGGTAGCGGGGGGGTACAATGAGCAGTTCTTC. The encoded protein is CASTEMVAGGYNEQFF. The genes are TRBV7-2 and TRBJ2-1, with 11 positions matching TRBD2. This CDR3 is built from 16 residues. J lost 4 bases, V lost 7 bases, and 9 bases had no gene match. Germline values: CDR1 SGHTA, CDR2 FQGNSA.

The V call is TRBV19, the J call TRBJ2-1; D perhaps matches TRBD2 (6 bases). The CDR3 extends over 16 amino acids. V was clipped by 7 bases and J by 3 bases, with 19 bases between them. The germline gives CDR1 LNHDA, CDR2 SQIVND (reference sequence). The CDR3, as DNA: TGTGCCAGTACCCCAGGCGGGGCAGGAGTCTACAATGAGCAGTTCTTC. Protein: CASTPGGAGVYNEQFF.

This clone was seen a single time. The V gene is TRBV7-2, the J gene TRBJ2-5, with D perhaps matching TRBD1 (5 bases). The closer fit of TRBJ2-7 to the DNA end suggests the J call may be wrong. The germline gives CDR1 SGHTA, CDR2 FQGNSA. This CDR3 spans 13 amino acids. CDR3 nucleotides: TGTGCCTCAAGGGGTCCCAGCTCCTACGAGCAGTACTTC. This translates into CASRGPSSYEQYF.

The chain couples TRBV2 to TRBJ2-7; the match to TRBD1 covers 10 bases. Germline trimming cut 5 bases from V and 2 bases from J; bases unmatched to any gene: 6. CDR1 and CDR2 from the germline V gene are SNHLY and FYNNEI. CDR3 length: 15 amino acids. The CDR3 loop is CASSSRTGGAYEQYF. CDR3 coding DNA: TGTGCCAGCAGTTCCAGGACAGGGGGGGCCTACGAGCAGTACTTC.

This clone was found once. The CDR3 sequence: CASSPHELVGSVYEQYF. In DNA form, the CDR3 reads TGTGCCAGCAGCCCCCATGAACTAGTTGGGTCGGTGTACGAGCAGTACTTC. The chain carries TRBV5-8 and TRBJ2-7, with TRBD2 as a possible D gene (5 bases). V was trimmed by 4 bases and J by 4 bases, leaving 24 bases between them. Germline lookup yields CDR1 SGHTS and CDR2 YDEGEE. The CDR3 is 17 amino acids.

This clone was detected only once. This chain connects TRBV27 to TRBJ2-2; D is perhaps TRBD2 (5 bases). This CDR3 region has 14 residues. The V and J ends lost 5 bases and 5 bases respectively, with 12 bases between them. Germline V CDR1 and CDR2: MNHEY, SMNVEV (reference sequence). The chain's CDR3 is CASSMAGKTGELFF. DNA of the CDR3: TGTGCCAGCAGTATGGCCGGGAAGACCGGGGAGCTGTTTTTT.

The rearrangement links TRBV19 to TRBJ1-2; D possibly corresponds to TRBD1 (6 bases). V was clipped by 3 bases and J by 4 bases, with 15 bases between them. From germline, CDR1 is LNHDA and CDR2 SQIVND (reference sequence). This CDR3 is 15 amino acids long. DNA for the CDR3: TGTGCCAGTAGTATGGGGGCCACGGGGTCCTATGGCTACACCTTC. It codes for CASSMGATGSYGYTF.

The chain has TRBV20-1 and TRBJ2-5; D is unresolved. The CDR3 runs 11 residues. Deletions cut 6 bases from V and 0 bases from J, with 5 bases between. The germline V gene has CDR1 DFQATT and CDR2 SNEGSKA (reference sequence). CDR3 sequence: CSAQNQETQYF. In DNA, the CDR3 is TGCAGTGCCCAGAACCAAGAGACCCAGTACTTC.

This clone was observed once. The gene calls are TRBV27 and TRBJ1-2, with TRBD1 as a possible D gene (5 bases). V lost 3 bases and J lost 4, with 15 bases in between. This CDR3 has 15 amino acids. Germline CDR1 reads MNHEY; CDR2 reads SMNVEV (reference sequence). CDR3 residues: CASSFGGVTFYGYTF. The CDR3 DNA reads as TGTGCCAGCAGTTTCGGAGGGGTGACGTTCTATGGCTACACCTTC.

J is TRBJ2-7 and V is TRBV10-1; TRBD2 aligns across 9 bases. V was clipped by 6 bases and J by 2 bases; unmatched bases: 8. The CDR3 loop spans 15 amino acids. Germline CDR1 WNHNN, CDR2 SYGVQD (reference sequence). The CDR3 DNA reads as TGCGCCAGCAGCGCCGGACTAGCGACAACCTACGAGCAGTACTTC. This gives the protein CASSAGLATTYEQYF.

The chain uses TRBV11-3 and TRBJ2-3; D call uncertain. CDR1 SGHNT and CDR2 YENEEA come from the germline V gene. The V and J ends lost 2 bases and 6 bases respectively, with 6 bases between them. This CDR3 region has 12 residues. This chain's CDR3 is CASSLSGDTQYF. The DNA of the CDR3 is TGTGCCAGCAGCTTATCCGGGGATACGCAGTATTTT.

V usage is TRBV19 and J usage is TRBJ1-6, with TRBD1 identical over 8 bases. The CDR3 is made up of 17 amino acids. V gave up 6 bases and J gave up 4 bases; unmatched junction bases: 11. Germline assignment: CDR1 LNHDA and CDR2 SQIVND (reference sequence). This CDR3 reads CASSTHRGGGYNSPLHF. CDR3 bases: TGTGCCAGTAGCACCCACAGGGGGGGCGGTTATAATTCACCCCTCCACTTT.

This rearrangement joins TRBV2 to TRBJ1-1, with 7 bases that match TRBD1. This CDR3 spans 13 amino acids. Germline loops: CDR1 SNHLY, CDR2 FYNNEI. J was trimmed by 2 bases and V by 6 bases; bases with no gene match: 3. Here the CDR3 DNA reads TGTGCCAGCAGGGACAGGACAAACACTGAAGCTTTCTTT. As protein: CASRDRTNTEAFF.

The CDR3, as DNA: TGTGCCAGCAAGGCCGGGTCGACCAATGAGCAGTTCTTC. This gives the protein CASKAGSTNEQFF. V usage is TRBV6-1 and J usage is TRBJ2-1; D is uncertain. CDR1 MNHNS and CDR2 SASEGT come from the germline V gene. This CDR3 region has 13 residues. The germline V and J ends were trimmed by 7 bases and 6 bases, with 13 bases remaining between them.

V is TRBV5-1 and J is TRBJ2-7, with a possible D match to TRBD2 (6 bases). The germline CDR1 and CDR2 sequences are SGHRS and YFSETQ. The CDR3 sequence is 14 residues long. With 6 bases removed from V and 2 bases from J, the gap between germline ends came to 15 bases. The CDR3 nucleotides are TGCGCCAGCAACCGGGAGATACCCCCCTACGAGCAGTACTTC. This encodes CASNREIPPYEQYF.

The chain combines TRBV15 with TRBJ1-1; D remains ambiguous. This CDR3 contains 16 residues. Trimming stripped 0 bases from V and 0 bases from J, with 11 bases between. CDR1 and CDR2 from the germline V gene are LNHNV and YYDKDF (reference sequence). The DNA for the CDR3 is TGTGCCACCAGCAGAGACGCCGGGAGCCTGAACACTGAAGCTTTCTTT. Protein product: CATSRDAGSLNTEAFF. Using reference TRBV15 and TRBJ1-1 for the parts outside the CDR3, the full variable domain is DAMVIQNPRYQVTQFGKPVTLSCSQTLNHNVMYWYQQKSSQAPKLLFHYYDKDFNNEADTPDNFQSRRPNTSFCFLDIRSPGLGDTAMYLCATSRDAGSLNTEAFFGQGTRLTVV.

The chain employs TRBV6-1 and TRBJ1-2, with a tentative D call TRBD1 (5 bases). Trimming removed 7 bases from V and 4 bases from J, with 10 bases in between. The V gene's germline CDR1 is MNHNS and CDR2 SASEGT. The CDR3 sequence is 12 residues long. The DNA for the CDR3 is TGTGCCAGCACCGGCGACAGCTATGGCTACACCTTC. Amino acids: CASTGDSYGYTF.